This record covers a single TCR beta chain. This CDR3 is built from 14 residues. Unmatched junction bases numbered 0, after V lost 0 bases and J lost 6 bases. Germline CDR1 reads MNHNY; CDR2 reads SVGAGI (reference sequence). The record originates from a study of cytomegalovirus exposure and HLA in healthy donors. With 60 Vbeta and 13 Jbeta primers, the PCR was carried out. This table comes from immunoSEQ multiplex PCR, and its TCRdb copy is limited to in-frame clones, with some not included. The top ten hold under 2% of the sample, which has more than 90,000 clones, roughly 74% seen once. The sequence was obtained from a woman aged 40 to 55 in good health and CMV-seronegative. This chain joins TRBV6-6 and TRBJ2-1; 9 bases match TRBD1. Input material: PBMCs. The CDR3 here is CASSYSDRGNEQFF. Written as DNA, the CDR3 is TGTGCCAGCAGTTACTCGGACAGGGGCAATGAGCAGTTCTTC.